The source of this TCR beta chain is a study of cytomegalovirus exposure and HLA in healthy donors. Study-level information: Caucasian-associated ancestry cluster membership applied to under 85% of 398 genotyped donors.

With 60 Vbeta and 13 Jbeta primers, the PCR was carried out. Some clones are missing from TCRdb's copy, which holds only in-frame ones; the method was immunoSEQ multiplex PCR. This table holds 90,000 to 150,000 clones, 65% to 85% found once. The CDR3 is 19 amino acids. Germline CDR1 is MGHRA and CDR2 is YSYEKL. V was clipped by 2 bases and J by 1 base, with 23 bases between them. The receptor comes from a man aged 50 to 59 in good health and CMV-seronegative. Sequencing was carried out using PBMCs. J is TRBJ1-1 and V is TRBV4-1; D is undetermined. CDR3 region: CASSQSLTRRGLGNTEAFF. In DNA, the CDR3 is TGCGCCAGCAGCCAAAGCCTCACCAGGAGAGGGCTAGGGAACACTGAAGCTTTCTTT.